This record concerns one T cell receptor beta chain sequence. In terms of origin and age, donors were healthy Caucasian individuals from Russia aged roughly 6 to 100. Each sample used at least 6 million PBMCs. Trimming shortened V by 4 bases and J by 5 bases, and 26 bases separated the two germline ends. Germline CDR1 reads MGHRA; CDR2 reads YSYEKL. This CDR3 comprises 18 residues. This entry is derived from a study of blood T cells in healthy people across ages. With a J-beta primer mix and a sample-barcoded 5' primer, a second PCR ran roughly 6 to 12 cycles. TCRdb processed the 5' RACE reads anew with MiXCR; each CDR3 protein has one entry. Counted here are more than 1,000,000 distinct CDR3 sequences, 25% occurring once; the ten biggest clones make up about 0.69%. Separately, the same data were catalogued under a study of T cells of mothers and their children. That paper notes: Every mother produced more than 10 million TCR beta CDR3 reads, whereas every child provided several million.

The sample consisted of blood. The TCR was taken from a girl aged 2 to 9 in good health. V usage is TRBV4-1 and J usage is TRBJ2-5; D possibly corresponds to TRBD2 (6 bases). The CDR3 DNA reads TGCGCCAGCAGCCCGCAAAACGGGAGATCTCTCAAGGATGAGACCCAGTACTTC. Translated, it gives CASSPQNGRSLKDETQYF.